This TCR beta chain was captured in a study of shared clonotypes between healthy human individuals. As for the study in general: Participating donors consisted of two women and a few men aged 18 to 49.

The V end was cut by 0 bases, the J end by 3 bases, with 15 bases between. Germline CDR1 and CDR2: MNHEY and SVGAGI. The CDR3 has 16 amino acids. General study results and limits: Estimated richness values were generally larger in naive subsets than in memory subsets.

Assay used: immunoSEQ multiplex PCR; TCRdb lists only in-frame clones, some missing. Of approximately 640,000 clones listed, 90% are singletons. Regarding this clone: Its target is not known.

This chain connects TRBV6-5 to TRBJ2-7; perhaps TRBD1 as D (6 bases). Sequenced sample: memory CD8+ T cells from PBMCs. The subset was: CD45RO+ cells pooled with CCR7-negative TemRA cells. This TCR came from a man between 18 and 29 years old in good health. Some clones in this sample may be carry-over from other donors' samples. This chain's CDR3 is CASSYSNWGPYYEQYF. For the CDR3, the DNA is TGTGCCAGCAGTTACTCAAACTGGGGGCCTTACTACGAGCAGTACTTC.